This T cell receptor (beta chain) was captured in a study of CD8 T cells in ankylosing spondylitis. There are many counts of this clonotype. Its antigen is unidentified. This CDR3 contains 15 residues. V lost 5 bases to trimming and J lost 0 bases; unmatched junction nucleotides: 5. Per germline, CDR1 SGHTA and CDR2 FQGTGA. Preparation of TCR beta libraries was done by quantitative 5'-RACE with molecular barcodes. Using its own MiXCR run on the 5' RACE reads, TCRdb lists one record per CDR3 protein. The sample has roughly 260,000 distinct CDR3 sequences, roughly 20% seen once; the top ten hold roughly 8%. General observations from the study: Ankylosing spondylitis blood appeared to be characterized by a TCR beta motif of eight highly homologous variants. The clones that were linked to disease were reported to be significantly enriched in matched synovial fluid samples from ankylosing spondylitis patients. Relatively rare in peripheral blood, disease-linked clones were also CD8+.

The TCR originated in a male donor with ankylosing spondylitis or in good health (not recorded which). This chain joins TRBV7-3 and TRBJ2-3; TRBD2 matches at 7 bases. Sequencing used blood, either unsorted or a sorted T cell fraction (not recorded which). The CDR3 sequence is CASSRAGTSTDTQYF. CDR3 nucleotide sequence: TGTGCCAGCAGCCGAGCGGGAACTAGCACAGATACGCAGTATTTT.